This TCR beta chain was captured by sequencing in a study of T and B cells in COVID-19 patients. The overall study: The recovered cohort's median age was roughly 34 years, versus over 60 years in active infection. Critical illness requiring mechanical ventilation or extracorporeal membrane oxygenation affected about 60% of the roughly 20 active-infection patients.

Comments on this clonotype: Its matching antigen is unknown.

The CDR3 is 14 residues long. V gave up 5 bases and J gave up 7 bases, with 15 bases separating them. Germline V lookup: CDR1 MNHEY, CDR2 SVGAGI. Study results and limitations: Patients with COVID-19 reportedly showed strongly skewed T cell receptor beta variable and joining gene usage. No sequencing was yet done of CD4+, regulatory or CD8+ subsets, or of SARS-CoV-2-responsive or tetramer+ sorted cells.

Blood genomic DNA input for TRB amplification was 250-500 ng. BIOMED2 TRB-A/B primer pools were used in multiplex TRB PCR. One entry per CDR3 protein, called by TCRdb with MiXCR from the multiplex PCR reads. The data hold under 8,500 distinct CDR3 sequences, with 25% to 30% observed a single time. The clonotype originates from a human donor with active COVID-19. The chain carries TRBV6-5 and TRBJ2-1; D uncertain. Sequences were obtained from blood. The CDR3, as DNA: TGTGCCAGCAGTACGACTCCCCCTAGGAATGAGCAGTTCTTC. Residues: CASSTTPPRNEQFF.